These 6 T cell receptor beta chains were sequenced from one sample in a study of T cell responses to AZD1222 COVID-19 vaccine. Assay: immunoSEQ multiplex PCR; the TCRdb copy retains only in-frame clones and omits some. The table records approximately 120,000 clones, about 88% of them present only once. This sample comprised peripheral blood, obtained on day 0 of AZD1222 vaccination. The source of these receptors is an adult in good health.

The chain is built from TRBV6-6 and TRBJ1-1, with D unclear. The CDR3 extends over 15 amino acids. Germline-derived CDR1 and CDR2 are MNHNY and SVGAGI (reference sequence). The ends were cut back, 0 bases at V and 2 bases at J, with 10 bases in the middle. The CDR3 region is CASSYSGRANTEAFF. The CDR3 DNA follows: TGTGCCAGCAGTTACTCAGGAAGAGCTAACACTGAAGCTTTCTTT.

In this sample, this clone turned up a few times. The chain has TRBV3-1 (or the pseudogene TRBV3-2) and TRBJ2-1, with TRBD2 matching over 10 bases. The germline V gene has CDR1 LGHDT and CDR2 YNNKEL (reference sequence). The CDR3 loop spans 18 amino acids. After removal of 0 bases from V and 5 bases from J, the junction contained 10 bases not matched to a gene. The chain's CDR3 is CASSQDLAGVRVHNEQFF. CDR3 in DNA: TGTGCCAGCAGCCAAGATCTAGCGGGAGTAAGGGTCCACAATGAGCAGTTCTTC.

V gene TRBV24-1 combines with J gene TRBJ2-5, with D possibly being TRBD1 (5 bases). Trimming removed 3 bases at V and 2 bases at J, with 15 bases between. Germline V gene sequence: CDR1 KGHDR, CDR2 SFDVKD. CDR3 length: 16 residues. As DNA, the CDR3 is TGTGCCACCAGTGATCCTGGGGCGGAAACTCAAGAGACCCAGTACTTC. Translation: CATSDPGAETQETQYF.

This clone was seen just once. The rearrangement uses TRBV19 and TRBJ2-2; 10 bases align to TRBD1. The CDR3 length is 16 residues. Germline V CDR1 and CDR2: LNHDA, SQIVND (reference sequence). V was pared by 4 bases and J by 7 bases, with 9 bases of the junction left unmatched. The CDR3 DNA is TGTGCCAGTAGTAGCGACAGGGGGCGAATTGTCGGGGAGCTGTTTTTT. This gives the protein CASSSDRGRIVGELFF.

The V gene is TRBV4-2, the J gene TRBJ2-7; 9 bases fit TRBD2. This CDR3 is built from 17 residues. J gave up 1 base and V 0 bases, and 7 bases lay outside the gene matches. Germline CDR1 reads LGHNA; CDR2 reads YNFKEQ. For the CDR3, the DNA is TGTGCCAGCAGCCAAGAGACTCGGAGCGGGGGGTCCTACGAGCAGTACTTC. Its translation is CASSQETRSGGSYEQYF.

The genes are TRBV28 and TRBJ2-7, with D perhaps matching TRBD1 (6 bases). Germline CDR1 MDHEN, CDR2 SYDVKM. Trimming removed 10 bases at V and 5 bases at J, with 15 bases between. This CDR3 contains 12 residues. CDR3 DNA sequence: TGTGCCACCCTAAGGGGGACCCACGAGCAGTACTTC. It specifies CATLRGTHEQYF.